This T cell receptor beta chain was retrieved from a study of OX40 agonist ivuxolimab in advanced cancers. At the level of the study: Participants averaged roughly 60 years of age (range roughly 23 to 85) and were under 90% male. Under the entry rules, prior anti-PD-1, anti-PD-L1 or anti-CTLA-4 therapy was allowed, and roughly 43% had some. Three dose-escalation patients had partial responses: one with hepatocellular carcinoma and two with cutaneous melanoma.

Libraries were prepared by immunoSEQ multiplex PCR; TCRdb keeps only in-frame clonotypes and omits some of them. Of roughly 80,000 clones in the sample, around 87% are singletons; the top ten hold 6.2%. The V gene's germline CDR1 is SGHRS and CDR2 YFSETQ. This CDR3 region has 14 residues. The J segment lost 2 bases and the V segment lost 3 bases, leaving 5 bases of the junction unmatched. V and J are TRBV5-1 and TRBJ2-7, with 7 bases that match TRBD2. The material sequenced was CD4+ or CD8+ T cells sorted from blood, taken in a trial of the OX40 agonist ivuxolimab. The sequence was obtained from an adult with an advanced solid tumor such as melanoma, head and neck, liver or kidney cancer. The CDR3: CASSSGLSTYEQYF. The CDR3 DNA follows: TGCGCCAGCAGCTCGGGACTATCTACCTACGAGCAGTACTTC. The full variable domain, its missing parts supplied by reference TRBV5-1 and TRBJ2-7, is KAGVTQTPRYLIKTRGQQVTLSCSPISGHRSVSWYQQTPGQGLQFLFEYFSETQRNKGNFPGRFSGRQFSNSRSEMNVSTLELGDSALYLCASSSGLSTYEQYFGPGTRLTVT.